This T cell receptor beta chain came from a study of CD8 T cells in Susac syndrome (dated by TCRdb to about 2019). Regarding the study in general: Repertoire sequencing was used to test whether CD8+ T cell activation and differentiation in Susac syndrome was antigen driven. The study at large found these results: The number of individuals in the TCR sequencing and HLA analysis was acknowledged as relatively small.

CDR1 is given as SGHRS and CDR2 as YFSETQ, both from the germline V gene. The CDR3 spans 13 residues, from the cysteine through the phenylalanine. The CDR3 DNA has 39 bases and is translated from base 1. RNA was extracted using the RNeasy kit, and about 0.5 to 1 ug of the RNA was reverse transcribed with random hexamers. The immunoSEQ multiplex PCR assay, which covers 54 Vbeta and 13 Jbeta segments, was used to amplify TCR beta CDR3 regions. PCR amplification bias was corrected by using a synthetic template baseline for primer optimization and computational correction. For the original study's pipeline: Only productive sequences were kept, with reads annotated to V, D and J genes according to IMGT and analyzed in immunoSEQ Analyzer. Clonality was calculated as one minus the Shannon entropy normalized by log2 of the number of productive unique sequences. Public and private clones were assessed among the 100 most prevalent clones of each patient and control. A clone was defined as Susac-specific if it was absent from the healthy and MS cohorts, from 950 to 1,300 published viral clones and from other ImmuneACCESS disease sequences. TCRdb ran its own pipeline on the public reads, namely fastp trimming at Q25 and MiXCR clone calling, and kept in-frame beta chains. Rows are combined by CDR3 protein, so each entry shows the most common genes and DNA. TCRdb, not the authors, supplied the V and J calls. This sample holds more than 150,000 distinct CDR3 sequences; around 90% were observed only once. Approximately 0.082% of the sample is held by the ten biggest clonotypes.

This clonotype occurred a few times. Its binding antigen is unknown. An end of the junction does not agree with germline; a read error may underlie this. High-throughput TCR beta sequencing profiled peripheral blood CD8+ and CD4+ T cells from healthy donors, Susac syndrome patients and multiple sclerosis patients. The healthy donors served as controls matched for age and sex. CD8+ TEMRA cells were enriched by FACS, while bulk CD8+ and CD4+ T cells were purified by magnetic negative isolation. Blood was collected in EDTA tubes and processed within 24 hours, with PBMCs isolated through density gradient centrifugation. PBMCs intended for TCR sequencing were cryopreserved in liquid nitrogen and thawed later in a water bath at 37 degrees C. The sorted or isolated CD4+, CD8+ and CD8+ TEMRA cells reached a purity of at least 90%.

The clonotype originates from a human donor in good health. The rearranged segments are TRBV5-1 and TRBJ2-3, with the D gene uncertain. The sequencing input was CD4+ T cells from PBMCs. The base sequence is TGTGCCAGCAGCCTCACCGGCACAGATACGCAGTATTTT. Its protein is CASSLTGTDTQYF.